Below are 3 T cell receptor beta chains sequenced from a single sample in a study of T cells in Graves' hyperthyroidism and ophthalmopathy. The investigators amplified TCR beta CDR3 regions from RNA transcripts. The TCR CDR3 was amplified in a first-round RT-PCR using the HTBI primer set. One entry per CDR3 protein, called by TCRdb with MiXCR from the multiplex PCR reads. The sample has approximately 400,000 distinct CDR3 sequences; about 15% are singletons. Material: blood. Source of these receptors: a woman aged 30 to 39 with Graves' hyperthyroidism.

This clonotype was seen many times. This chain joins TRBV20-1 and TRBJ1-1; D remains unclear. Germline V lookup: CDR1 DFQATT, CDR2 SNEGSKA (reference sequence). Trimming removed 6 bases at V and 0 bases at J, with 11 bases between. The CDR3 runs 13 residues. The chain's CDR3 is CSAMTAMNTEAFF. DNA for the CDR3: TGCAGTGCGATGACCGCAATGAACACTGAAGCTTTCTTT.

This clonotype was seen ten or more times. The V and J genes are TRBV11-2 and TRBJ1-5; 7 bases line up with TRBD1. The V gene end was trimmed by 6 bases and the J gene end by 3 bases; junction bases not matched to a gene: 8. The CDR3 sequence is 15 residues long. Germline loops: CDR1 SGHAT, CDR2 FQNNGV. In DNA form, the CDR3 reads TGTGCCAGCAGTACAGACAGGGACCCCAATCAGCCCCAGCATTTT. It specifies CASSTDRDPNQPQHF.

In its sample, this clonotype was seen many times. The V gene is TRBV28, the J gene TRBJ2-5, with 9 positions matching TRBD2. This CDR3 has 18 residues. Trimming cost V 3 bases and J 5 bases; bases outside gene matches: 16. The V gene's germline CDR1 is MDHEN and CDR2 SYDVKM. As DNA, the CDR3 is TGTGCCAGCAGTTTGTCTATACGGCGGCGGGAGGGCCAGGAGACCCAGTACTTC. Encoded protein: CASSLSIRRREGQETQYF.